This T cell receptor (beta chain) was sequenced for a study of blood T cell repertoires in COVID-19. Study background: Acute and convalescent COVID-19 specimens originated in the United States, Italy and Spain. Sample material is recorded as cDNA or gDNA derived from T cells, B-cell-depleted T cells, or PBMCs.

CDR3 length equals 12 residues. V trimming: 6 bases; J trimming: 8 bases; junction bases outside the gene matches: 3. Enrolled during active infection, Seattle patients were then followed longitudinally. Source study methods: Quantification of nucleated cells was approximated via reference gene primer amplification. The protocol was immunoSEQ multiplex PCR, while the TCRdb copy is restricted to in-frame clones and leaves out a portion. Clone size and the V and J calls come from that table; the DNA yielded D and trimming. This sample has roughly 200,000 clones, with roughly four fifths found just once.

The chain carries TRBV12-3 or TRBV12-4 and TRBJ2-2, with 7 nucleotides matching TRBD2. The source material was peripheral blood. The TCR sequence derives from a woman aged 80 or over with COVID-19, enrolled during active disease. The CDR3 region has the DNA TGTGCCAGCAGCTTGGGACTAGGGGAGCTGTTTTTT. Translated, it gives CASSLGLGELFF.